The rows below give T cell receptor beta chains drawn from one sample of a study of shared clonotypes between healthy human individuals. Sequenced by immunoSEQ multiplex PCR; TCRdb stores in-frame clones only, minus some. The sample lists about 2.3 million clones; approximately 93% were seen once. Source material: naive CD4+ T cells from PBMCs. The receptor source for this set is a man aged 18-30 years in good health. Some clones in this sample may be carry-over from other donors' samples. Each CDR3 is given with its conserved first and last residue. A D gene is named only where the DNA matches it firmly. Clone size is shown for a subset of rows, as once, few, many or a class of expanded clone.

size: few; D: -; V: TRBV7-9; J: TRBJ1-5; CDR3: CASSSAGPHNQPQHF; DNA: TGTGCCAGCAGCTCAGCCGGCCCACACAATCAGCCCCAGCATTTT
size: -; D: TRBD1; V: TRBV4-1; J: TRBJ2-7; CDR3: CASSQGVGQGSYEQYF; DNA: TGCGCCAGCAGCCAAGGAGTTGGACAGGGCTCCTACGAGCAGTACTTC
size: -; D: TRBD1; V: TRBV30; J: TRBJ1-2; CDR3: CAWTQSGGHGYTF; DNA: TGTGCCTGGACCCAATCAGGGGGCCATGGCTACACCTTC
size: -; D: TRBD1; V: TRBV28; J: TRBJ2-2; CDR3: CASSWGDRGITGELFF; DNA: TGTGCCAGCAGTTGGGGAGACAGGGGAATTACCGGGGAGCTGTTTTTT
size: -; D: -; V: TRBV5-1; J: TRBJ1-1; CDR3: CASSLVVNTEAFF; DNA: TGCGCCAGCAGCTTGGTGGTAAACACTGAAGCTTTCTTT
size: -; D: -; V: TRBV7-2; J: TRBJ2-7; CDR3: CASSLAADSLYEQYF; DNA: TGTGCCAGCAGCTTAGCTGCGGACAGTCTCTACGAGCAGTACTTC
size: -; D: TRBD2; V: TRBV14; J: TRBJ2-7; CDR3: CASSQVALQLAGLGEQYF; DNA: TGTGCCAGCAGCCAAGTAGCCCTACAACTAGCGGGATTGGGTGAGCAGTACTTC
size: -; D: -; V: TRBV5-4; J: TRBJ2-3; CDR3: CASSAGGQGPSTDTQYF; DNA: TGTGCCAGCAGCGCCGGCGGGCAGGGGCCTAGCACAGATACGCAGTATTTT
size: -; D: TRBD2; V: TRBV10-3; J: TRBJ2-3; CDR3: CATRVGGRIPDTQYF; DNA: TGTGCCACCCGGGTCGGCGGGAGGATCCCAGATACGCAGTATTTT
size: -; D: TRBD2; V: TRBV5-4; J: TRBJ2-1; CDR3: CASSLGTSFNEQFF; DNA: TGTGCCAGCAGCTTGGGGACTAGCTTTAATGAGCAGTTCTTC
size: -; D: -; V: TRBV5-1; J: TRBJ1-3; CDR3: CASTEGGQGNTIYF; DNA: TGCGCCAGCACCGAAGGGGGGCAAGGAAACACCATATATTTT
size: -; D: TRBD1; V: TRBV27; J: TRBJ1-4; CDR3: CASSRYRDRGDLTTNEKLFF; DNA: TGTGCCAGCAGTCGATACCGGGACAGGGGAGACCTTACAACTAATGAAAAACTGTTTTTT
size: -; D: -; V: TRBV28; J: TRBJ2-7; CDR3: CASSLAAYEQYF; DNA: TGTGCCAGCAGTTTGGCAGCCTACGAGCAGTACTTC
size: -; D: TRBD1; V: TRBV6-1; J: TRBJ1-2; CDR3: CASSVQGNYGYTF; DNA: TGTGCCAGCAGTGTACAGGGGAACTATGGCTACACCTTC
size: -; D: -; V: TRBV6-6; J: TRBJ1-3; CDR3: CASSYSYRVSGNTIYF; DNA: TGTGCCAGCAGTTACTCTTACAGGGTATCTGGAAACACCATATATTTT
size: -; D: -; V: TRBV28; J: TRBJ2-7; CDR3: CASSSPKGEYEQYF; DNA: TGTGCCAGCAGTTCTCCCAAGGGCGAATACGAGCAGTACTTC
size: -; D: -; V: TRBV7-9; J: TRBJ2-7; CDR3: CASSLVGRGSYEQYF; DNA: TGTGCCAGCAGCTTAGTTGGCAGGGGCTCCTACGAGCAGTACTTC
size: -; D: -; V: TRBV4-1; J: TRBJ1-2; CDR3: CASSVRAEGYGYTF; DNA: TGCGCCAGCAGCGTGAGGGCTGAGGGCTATGGCTACACCTTC
size: -; D: -; V: TRBV28; J: TRBJ1-1; CDR3: CASSNGPRRQAFF; DNA: TGTGCCAGCAGTAACGGTCCCCGGCGCCAAGCTTTCTTT
size: -; D: -; V: TRBV19; J: TRBJ2-3; CDR3: CASGSAHTTDTQYF; DNA: TGTGCCAGTGGGAGTGCTCACACCACAGATACGCAGTATTTT
size: -; D: -; V: TRBV5-1; J: TRBJ2-1; CDR3: CASSLMQNSYNEQFF; DNA: TGCGCCAGCAGCTTGATGCAGAACTCCTACAATGAGCAGTTCTTC
size: once; D: -; V: TRBV25-1; J: TRBJ1-1; CDR3: CASSEFGGVNTEAFF; DNA: TGTGCCAGCAGTGAATTTGGGGGCGTGAACACTGAAGCTTTCTTT
size: -; D: -; V: TRBV28; J: TRBJ2-7; CDR3: CASHLARVPPYEQYF; DNA: TGTGCCAGCCACTTAGCGAGAGTACCACCATACGAGCAGTACTTC
size: -; D: TRBD1; V: TRBV10-3; J: TRBJ2-7; CDR3: CAINPGQGDYEQYF; DNA: TGTGCCATCAATCCGGGACAGGGGGACTACGAGCAGTACTTC
size: -; D: -; V: TRBV29-1; J: TRBJ2-5; CDR3: CSVVGSGETQYF; DNA: TGCAGCGTAGTAGGGTCGGGTGAGACCCAGTACTTC
size: -; D: -; V: TRBV7-6; J: TRBJ2-2; CDR3: CASSPRGTGELFF; DNA: TGTGCCAGCAGCCCAAGGGGGACCGGGGAGCTGTTTTTT
size: -; D: -; V: TRBV4-1; J: TRBJ1-5; CDR3: CASSLREGQPQHF; DNA: TGCGCCAGCAGCCTCCGTGAGGGTCAGCCCCAGCATTTT
size: -; D: -; V: TRBV4-3; J: TRBJ2-3; CDR3: CASSQDRVRSSSTDTQYF; DNA: TGCGCCAGCAGCCAAGATCGGGTGCGGTCTTCTAGCACAGATACGCAGTATTTT
size: -; D: -; V: TRBV5-1; J: TRBJ2-7; CDR3: CASSLAGSPSSYEQYF; DNA: TGCGCCAGCAGCTTGGCGGGCTCCCCAAGCTCCTACGAGCAGTACTTC
size: -; D: -; V: TRBV12-5; J: TRBJ2-2; CDR3: CASGLGVEGAGELFF; DNA: TGTGCTAGTGGTTTGGGAGTTGAAGGGGCCGGGGAGCTGTTTTTT
size: -; D: TRBD2; V: TRBV14; J: TRBJ2-7; CDR3: CASSRGTNYEQYF; DNA: TGTGCCAGCAGCCGGGGGACTAACTACGAGCAGTACTTC
size: -; D: TRBD1; V: TRBV9; J: TRBJ1-2; CDR3: CASSVGSGGNGYTF; DNA: TGTGCCAGCAGCGTAGGGTCAGGGGGCAATGGCTACACCTTC
size: -; D: -; V: TRBV7-2; J: TRBJ1-5; CDR3: CASSVQGGGQPQHF; DNA: TGTGCCAGCAGCGTACAGGGTGGGGGTCAGCCCCAGCATTTT
size: -; D: TRBD2; V: TRBV7-7; J: TRBJ2-7; CDR3: CASSQGLVDEQYF; DNA: TGTGCCAGCAGCCAGGGACTAGTAGACGAGCAGTACTTC
size: -; D: TRBD2; V: TRBV28; J: TRBJ2-2; CDR3: CASSSTLAANTGELFF; DNA: TGTGCCAGCAGCTCCACTCTAGCGGCGAACACCGGGGAGCTGTTTTTT
size: -; D: -; V: TRBV7-9; J: TRBJ2-7; CDR3: CASSTLGLSYEQYF; DNA: TGTGCCAGCAGCACTCTAGGACTCTCCTACGAGCAGTACTTC
size: -; D: -; V: TRBV7-2; J: TRBJ2-1; CDR3: CASSLSGEYNEQFF; DNA: TGTGCCAGCAGCTTGTCGGGGGAATACAATGAGCAGTTCTTC
size: -; D: TRBD2; V: TRBV28; J: TRBJ2-1; CDR3: CASVRLAGGGDEQFF; DNA: TGTGCCAGCGTCAGACTAGCGGGAGGTGGCGATGAGCAGTTCTTC
size: once; D: -; V: TRBV18; J: TRBJ1-5; CDR3: CASSPQAISGNQPQHF; DNA: TGTGCCAGCTCACCACAGGCCATCAGTGGCAATCAGCCCCAGCATTTT
size: -; D: -; V: TRBV5-1; J: TRBJ2-1; CDR3: CASATPPSGPGSSYNEQFF; DNA: TGCGCCAGCGCCACACCCCCCAGCGGGCCGGGCAGCTCCTACAATGAGCAGTTCTTC
size: -; D: TRBD1; V: TRBV5-4; J: TRBJ1-2; CDR3: CASGSWTGVVYGYTF; DNA: TGTGCCAGCGGATCCTGGACAGGCGTGGTCTATGGCTACACCTTC
size: -; D: -; V: TRBV5-1; J: TRBJ1-1; CDR3: CASSLPGGTEAFF; DNA: TGCGCCAGCAGCCTCCCAGGTGGAACTGAAGCTTTCTTT
size: once; D: -; V: TRBV19; J: TRBJ1-4; CDR3: CASSRTTQGNNEKLFF; DNA: TGTGCCAGTAGTCGTACCACCCAAGGAAATAATGAAAAACTGTTTTTT
size: -; D: TRBD1; V: TRBV19; J: TRBJ2-2; CDR3: CASSTDRGTGELFF; DNA: TGTGCCAGTAGCACGGACAGGGGCACCGGGGAGCTGTTTTTT
size: -; D: TRBD2; V: TRBV7-9; J: TRBJ2-2; CDR3: CASSPTSPSNTGELFF; DNA: TGTGCCAGCAGCCCGACTAGCCCTAGTAACACCGGGGAGCTGTTTTTT
size: -; D: TRBD1; V: TRBV6-1; J: TRBJ2-5; CDR3: CASRSRDRAIETQYF; DNA: TGTGCCAGCAGGAGCCGGGACAGAGCTATAGAGACCCAGTACTTC
size: -; D: TRBD1; V: TRBV18; J: TRBJ1-1; CDR3: CASSTAGGTEAFF; DNA: TGTGCCAGCTCCACGGCAGGGGGCACTGAAGCTTTCTTT
size: -; D: -; V: TRBV9; J: TRBJ2-3; CDR3: CASSVGRGSTDTQYF; DNA: TGTGCCAGCAGCGTCGGCCGTGGGAGCACAGATACGCAGTATTTT
size: -; D: -; V: TRBV10-3; J: TRBJ2-6; CDR3: CAIRISGANVLTF; DNA: TGTGCCATCAGGATCTCTGGGGCCAACGTCCTGACTTTC
size: -; D: TRBD1; V: TRBV7-9; J: TRBJ1-5; CDR3: CASSSLSSQGALNQPQHF; DNA: TGTGCCAGCAGCTCCTTATCGTCACAGGGGGCGCTCAATCAGCCCCAGCATTTT
size: -; D: -; V: TRBV19; J: TRBJ2-3; CDR3: CASRGRLGDTQYF; DNA: TGTGCCAGCCGAGGGAGACTAGGAGATACGCAGTATTTT
size: -; D: -; V: TRBV6-6; J: TRBJ1-1; CDR3: CASSYVLGTTEAFF; DNA: TGTGCCAGCAGTTACGTTTTGGGTACCACTGAAGCTTTCTTT
size: -; D: -; V: TRBV11-3; J: TRBJ2-1; CDR3: CASSLFSGSYNEQFF; DNA: TGTGCCAGCAGCTTATTTAGCGGATCTTACAATGAGCAGTTCTTC
size: -; D: TRBD2; V: TRBV28; J: TRBJ2-7; CDR3: CASSNSGTSYEQYF; DNA: TGTGCCAGCAGCAATTCCGGGACTAGCTACGAGCAGTACTTC
size: -; D: -; V: TRBV7-3; J: TRBJ2-1; CDR3: CASSLRTATYNEQFF; DNA: TGTGCCAGCAGCCTCAGGACGGCCACCTACAATGAGCAGTTCTTC
size: -; D: TRBD1; V: TRBV11-2; J: TRBJ2-1; CDR3: CASSPDRADEQFF; DNA: TGTGCCAGCAGCCCGGACAGGGCAGATGAGCAGTTCTTC
size: -; D: TRBD2; V: TRBV7-3; J: TRBJ2-1; CDR3: CASSLLLAGANEQFF; DNA: TGTGCCAGCAGCTTATTACTAGCGGGAGCTAATGAGCAGTTCTTC
size: -; D: TRBD1; V: TRBV4-2; J: TRBJ2-7; CDR3: CASSQEWSQGAYEQYF; DNA: TGTGCCAGCAGCCAAGAATGGAGCCAGGGGGCTTACGAGCAGTACTTC
size: -; D: -; V: TRBV27; J: TRBJ2-1; CDR3: CATQRGYVDNEQFF; DNA: TGTGCCACCCAAAGGGGGTACGTGGACAATGAGCAGTTCTTC